This T cell receptor (beta chain) was retrieved from a study of cytotoxic CD8 clonotypes in ibrutinib-treated CLL. Clones were read by immunoSEQ multiplex PCR, and TCRdb kept only the in-frame ones, dropping some. This sample yields 300,000 to 350,000 clones, of which just under 80% are seen a single time; 6.7% belongs to the top ten. CDR3 length equals 13 residues. Trimming took off 5 bases at V and 3 bases at J, with 10 bases between the two ends. CDR1 MNHEY and CDR2 SVGAGI come from the germline V gene. V usage is TRBV6-5 and J usage is TRBJ1-1, with a possible D match to TRBD1 (5 bases). The sequences come from PBMCs, collected before ibrutinib treatment. The source of this sequence is a human donor with chronic lymphocytic leukemia. CDR3 loop: CASSRQGYTEAFF. The CDR3 nucleotides read TGTGCCAGCAGTCGTCAGGGATACACTGAAGCTTTCTTT.